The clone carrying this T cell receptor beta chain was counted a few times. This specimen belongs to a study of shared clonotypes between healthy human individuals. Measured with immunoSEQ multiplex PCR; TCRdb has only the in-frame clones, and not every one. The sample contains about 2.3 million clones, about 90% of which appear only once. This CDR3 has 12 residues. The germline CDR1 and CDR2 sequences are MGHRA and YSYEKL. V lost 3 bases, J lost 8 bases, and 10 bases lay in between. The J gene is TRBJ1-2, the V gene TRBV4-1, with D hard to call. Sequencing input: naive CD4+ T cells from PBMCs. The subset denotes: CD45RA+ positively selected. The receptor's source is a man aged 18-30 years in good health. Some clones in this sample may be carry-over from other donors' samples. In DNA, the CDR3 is TGCGCCAGCAGCCAGCTCACGGGCGGCTACACCTTC. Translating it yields CASSQLTGGYTF.